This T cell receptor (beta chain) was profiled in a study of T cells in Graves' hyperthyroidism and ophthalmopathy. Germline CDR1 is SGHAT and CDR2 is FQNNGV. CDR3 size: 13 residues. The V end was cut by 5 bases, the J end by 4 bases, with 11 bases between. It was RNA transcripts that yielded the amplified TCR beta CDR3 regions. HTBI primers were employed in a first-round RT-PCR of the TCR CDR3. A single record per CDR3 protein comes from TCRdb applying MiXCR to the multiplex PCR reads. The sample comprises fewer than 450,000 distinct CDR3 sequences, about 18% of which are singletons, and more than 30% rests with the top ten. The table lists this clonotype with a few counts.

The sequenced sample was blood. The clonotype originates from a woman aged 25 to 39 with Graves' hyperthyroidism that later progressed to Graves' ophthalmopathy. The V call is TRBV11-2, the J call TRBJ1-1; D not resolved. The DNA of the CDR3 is TGTGCCAGCAGCCGCCGACGGGGCACTGAAGCTTTCTTT. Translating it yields CASSRRRGTEAFF. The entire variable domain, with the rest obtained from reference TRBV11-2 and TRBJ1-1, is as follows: EAGVAQSPRYKIIEKRQSVAFWCNPISGHATLYWYQQILGQGPKLLIQFQNNGVVDDSQLPKDRFSAERLKGVDSTLKIQPAKLEDSAVYLCASSRRRGTEAFFGQGTRLTVV.